The 31 T cell receptor beta chains below were found in one sample sequenced in a study of naive and memory T cell subsets. Treatment described: skin biopsy from PPD injection site in Mantoux-positive individual. The library had UMIs added by 3' ligation of an oligonucleotide to TCR cDNA. The SP2 primer and nested alpha and beta constant region primers amplified ligated cDNA in four rounds. Via MiXCR, TCRdb re-called the UMI-ligation and nested PCR reads, giving one row per CDR3 protein. The sample has some 40,000 distinct CDR3 sequences; more than 9.5% are singletons. Sequenced material: skin, taken from a tuberculin skin test site. These receptor sequences come from an adult in good health.

This clonotype has more than one count but fewer than ten. This chain connects TRBV20-1 to TRBJ2-2; D possibly matches TRBD1 or TRBD2 (5 bases each). The V and J ends lost 0 bases and 4 bases respectively, with 15 bases between them. Germline V gene sequence: CDR1 DFQATT, CDR2 SNEGSKA (reference sequence). The CDR3 consists of 16 residues. DNA of the CDR3: TGCAGTGCTAGAGATTATGGCAGGGCGGGCACCGGGGAGCTGTTTTTT. Its protein product is CSARDYGRAGTGELFF.

To note about this clonotype: This sequence may be a read error, since a much larger clone differs from it by one base. This chain links TRBV7-3 with TRBJ1-1; TRBD1 is a possible D gene (5 bases). The V and J ends lost 8 bases and 0 bases respectively, with 16 bases between them. Germline V gives CDR1 SGHTA, CDR2 FQGTGA. This CDR3 region has 15 residues. The CDR3 spells CASGPAGTVNTEAFF. The CDR3 DNA is TGTGCCAGCGGCCCCGCCGGGACGGTGAACACTGAAGCTTTCTTT.

The genes are TRBV4-1 and TRBJ2-3; D is undetermined. CDR3 size: 17 residues. Trimming shortened V by 0 bases and J by 0 bases, and 13 bases separated the two germline ends. Germline V gives CDR1 MGHRA, CDR2 YSYEKL. CDR3 in amino acids: CASSQDRQASSTDTQYF. The CDR3 nucleotides read TGCGCCAGCAGCCAAGATAGGCAGGCCTCTAGCACAGATACGCAGTATTTT.

The table lists this clonotype with many counts. This chain joins TRBV20-1 and TRBJ2-2, with D uncertain. Germline CDR1 DFQATT, CDR2 SNEGSKA (reference sequence). The V gene lost 1 base and the J gene lost 0 bases, with 12 bases spanning the gap. This CDR3 is 16 amino acids long. Here the CDR3 reads CSARGTEPANTGELFF. CDR3 coding DNA: TGCAGTGCTAGAGGGACGGAACCCGCGAACACCGGGGAGCTGTTTTTT.

This clonotype showed up many times. CDR3 nucleotide sequence: TGCAGTGCTAGAGATGGACTAGCGGGACTCGATGAGCAGTTCTTC. Amino acids: CSARDGLAGLDEQFF. The genes are TRBV20-1 and TRBJ2-1, with 12 bases matching TRBD2. CDR1 and CDR2 from the germline V gene are DFQATT and SNEGSKA (reference sequence). The CDR3 is 15 residues long. The V segment lost 0 bases and the J segment 8 bases; nucleotides outside the gene matches: 5.

This clonotype was observed at least ten times. This chain uses TRBV10-3 with TRBJ1-6; D is possibly TRBD1 (5 bases). There are 12 residues in the CDR3. Per germline, CDR1 ENHRY and CDR2 SYGVKD. CDR3 in amino acids: CASQGSNSPLHF. In DNA, the CDR3 is TGTGCATCCCAGGGTTCCAATTCACCCCTCCACTTT.

This clonotype has only a few counts. V and J are TRBV28 and TRBJ2-7; D is ambiguous. V lost 10 bases and J 5 bases, leaving 15 bases between the germline ends. The CDR3 is 12 residues long. Germline values: CDR1 MDHEN, CDR2 SYDVKM. The CDR3, as DNA: TGTGCCACCTTAGCCGATGGCCACGAGCAGTACTTC. Amino acid sequence: CATLADGHEQYF.

At least ten counts were recorded for this clonotype. The V gene is TRBV20-1, the J gene TRBJ1-6, with TRBD1 identical over 7 bases. This CDR3 region has 13 residues. Germline assignment: CDR1 DFQATT and CDR2 SNEGSKA (reference sequence). V dropped 6 bases and J dropped 6; count of bases not matched to a gene: 5. CDR3 in amino acids: CSARQGLNSPLHF. The CDR3 DNA is TGCAGTGCCCGACAGGGCCTTAATTCACCCCTCCACTTT.

This clonotype is classed as medium-sized. The J gene is TRBJ2-1, the V gene TRBV20-1, with 8 bases that match TRBD1. After removal of 0 bases from V and 2 bases from J, the junction contained 9 bases not matched to a gene. Germline CDR1 DFQATT, CDR2 SNEGSKA (reference sequence). CDR3 length: 17 residues. CDR3 amino acids: CSARDPVDRGPYNEQFF. In DNA, the CDR3 is TGCAGTGCTAGAGATCCCGTCGACAGGGGCCCCTACAATGAGCAGTTCTTC.

The chain links TRBV20-1 to TRBJ2-7, with D tentatively TRBD1 (6 bases). V was pared by 7 bases and J by 6 bases, with 16 bases between. There are 12 residues in the CDR3. From germline, CDR1 is DFQATT and CDR2 SNEGSKA (reference sequence). The chain's CDR3 is CSVGRGRGEQYF. In DNA form, the CDR3 reads TGCAGTGTGGGCAGGGGTAGGGGCGAGCAGTACTTC.

The rearrangement links TRBV19 to TRBJ2-1, with 7 bases that match TRBD2. V trimming: 5 bases; J trimming: 4 bases; junction bases outside the gene matches: 8. CDR1 LNHDA and CDR2 SQIVND come from the germline V gene (reference sequence). The CDR3 is made up of 15 amino acids. The CDR3 coding sequence is TGTGCCAGTAGTGCCGGCGGGAGTCGGTACAATGAGCAGTTCTTC. This codes for CASSAGGSRYNEQFF.

This clonotype was seen at least ten times. The chain has TRBV27 and TRBJ2-7, with 7 bases fitting TRBD2. Trimming took 5 bases from V and 7 from J; bases not matched to a gene: 5. CDR1 is MNHEY, CDR2 SMNVEV, per germline (reference sequence). The CDR3 is made up of 12 amino acids. CDR3 amino acids: CASSLPSGEQYF. The CDR3 DNA sequence: TGTGCCAGCAGTCTCCCTAGCGGAGAGCAGTACTTC.

This clonotype has more than one count but fewer than ten. V gene TRBV12-5 combines with J gene TRBJ1-1, with D possibly TRBD1 on 6 matching bases. The CDR3 extends over 13 amino acids. V lost 6 bases and J lost 5, with 13 bases in between. Germline loops: CDR1 LGHNT, CDR2 FRNRAP. This CDR3 is CASGPTGRTEAFF. In nucleotides, the CDR3 is TGTGCTAGTGGGCCCACAGGGAGGACTGAAGCTTTCTTT.

This clonotype was recorded many times. This chain connects TRBV20-1 to TRBJ2-4; TRBD2 might be the D (5 bases). Trimming removed 6 bases at V and 8 bases at J, with 17 bases between. CDR1 is DFQATT, CDR2 SNEGSKA, per germline (reference sequence). This CDR3 has 13 amino acids. The CDR3 DNA is TGCAGTGCCCCGGCGGCGGGCGCGTACATTCAGTACTTC. It is translated as CSAPAAGAYIQYF.

This clonotype appeared many times. This chain uses TRBV29-1 with TRBJ2-6; D is unresolved. The length of the CDR3 is 12 residues. V lost 2 bases and J 12 bases, leaving 11 bases between the germline ends. The V gene's germline CDR1 is SQVTM and CDR2 ANQGSEA. DNA for the CDR3: TGCAGCGTTGAACGAGCGACCGGCGTCCTGACTTTC. Translating gives CSVERATGVLTF.

The table lists this clonotype with many counts. This CDR3 reads CASSLSEGQPQHF. The DNA of the CDR3 is TGCGCCAGCAGCTTAAGTGAGGGCCAGCCCCAGCATTTT. This sequence joins TRBV5-1 and TRBJ1-5, with D uncertain. V was clipped by 2 bases and J by 7 bases, with 10 bases between them. CDR3 length equals 13 residues. From germline, CDR1 is SGHRS and CDR2 YFSETQ. The variable domain in full, with the rest retrieved from reference TRBV5-1 and TRBJ1-5, is KAGVTQTPRYLIKTRGQQVTLSCSPISGHRSVSWYQQTPGQGLQFLFEYFSETQRNKGNFPGRFSGRQFSNSRSEMNVSTLELGDSALYLCASSLSEGQPQHFGDGTRLSIL.

This clonotype was counted between two and nine times. DNA for the CDR3: TGTGCCAGCAGCCAAGACCCAGGGTCTAACTATGGCTACACCTTC. Translation gives CASSQDPGSNYGYTF. The rearrangement uses TRBV3-1 and TRBJ1-2; TRBD1 might be the D (5 bases). V was pared by 0 bases and J by 0 bases, with 8 bases between. This CDR3 has 15 residues. The germline CDR1 and CDR2 sequences are LGHDT and YNNKEL (reference sequence).

This clonotype was recorded many times. This chain links TRBV18 with TRBJ2-1, with 8 bases fitting TRBD2. The CDR3 has 16 amino acids. Germline V gene sequence: CDR1 KGHSH, CDR2 LQKENI. V lost 1 base to trimming and J lost 4 bases; unmatched junction nucleotides: 6. The chain's CDR3 is CASSPRRAGEYNEQFF. CDR3 nucleotides: TGTGCCAGCTCACCACGGAGAGCGGGAGAGTACAATGAGCAGTTCTTC.

By sample fraction, this clonotype is medium-sized (0.01 to 0.1%). This chain links TRBV20-1 with TRBJ2-5; 12 positions agree with TRBD2. V shed 6 bases, J shed 4 bases, and the junction held 9 bases outside the gene matches. CDR1 and CDR2 (germline): DFQATT, SNEGSKA (reference sequence). The CDR3 runs to 15 residues. This chain's CDR3 is CSAPLAGGLPETQYF. Here the CDR3 DNA reads TGCAGTGCACCTCTAGCGGGGGGGCTTCCAGAGACCCAGTACTTC.

Ten or more counts support this clonotype. The chain is built from TRBV28 and TRBJ2-7; D unresolved. Looked up from germline, CDR1 is MDHEN and CDR2 is SYDVKM. With 7 bases removed from V and 3 bases from J, the gap between germline ends came to 16 bases. CDR3 length: 14 amino acids. The CDR3 is CASNEKPRNYEQYF. The DNA of the CDR3 is TGTGCCAGCAACGAAAAGCCGCGGAACTACGAGCAGTACTTC.

Remarks on this clonotype: Given a much more abundant clone one base away, this may be a read error. V and J are TRBV28 and TRBJ1-2; D remains unclear. The CDR3 totals 13 residues. The germline V gene has CDR1 MDHEN and CDR2 SYDVKM. CDR3 DNA: TGTGCCAGCAGTTTCACAGCTAACTATGGCGACACCTTC. It is translated as CASSFTANYGDTF.

This clonotype was seen ten or more times. The chain links TRBV20-1 to TRBJ2-5; 7 bases fit TRBD1. With V trimmed by 5 bases and J by 2 bases, 5 bases remained unmatched. Germline CDR1 DFQATT, CDR2 SNEGSKA (reference sequence). CDR3 length equals 13 residues. The CDR3: CSADGTDQETQYF. CDR3 bases: TGCAGTGCTGACGGGACAGATCAAGAGACCCAGTACTTC.

The chain employs TRBV5-4 and TRBJ2-1; TRBD2 agrees at 12 bases. V was clipped by 4 bases and J by 3 bases; unmatched bases: 8. The CDR3 runs to 17 residues. In germline, CDR1 is SGHNT, CDR2 YYREEE (reference sequence). The CDR3 spells CASSRRTSGTNYNEQFF. The CDR3 DNA is TGTGCCAGCAGCCGACGGACTAGCGGGACCAACTACAATGAGCAGTTCTTC.

This clonotype has a count of ten or more. This chain uses TRBV5-1 with TRBJ1-2; no reliable D call. Germline-derived CDR1 and CDR2 are SGHRS and YFSETQ. The CDR3 extends over 15 amino acids. With 0 bases removed from V and 4 bases from J, the gap between germline ends came to 13 bases. This CDR3 is CASSLDGSLIYGYTF. CDR3 coding DNA: TGCGCCAGCAGCTTGGATGGCAGCTTGATCTATGGCTACACCTTC. The variable domain in full, completed from reference TRBV5-1 and TRBJ1-2, reads KAGVTQTPRYLIKTRGQQVTLSCSPISGHRSVSWYQQTPGQGLQFLFEYFSETQRNKGNFPGRFSGRQFSNSRSEMNVSTLELGDSALYLCASSLDGSLIYGYTFGSGTRLTVV.

Ten or more counts support this clonotype. The J gene is TRBJ1-2, the V gene TRBV5-6, with D maybe TRBD1 (5 bases). Trimming took off 6 bases at V and 1 base at J, with 10 bases between the two ends. Germline V gene lookup returns CDR1 SGHDT and CDR2 YYEEEE. The CDR3 covers 13 residues. CDR3 amino acids: CASTQGRNYGYTF. The CDR3 nucleotides read TGTGCCAGCACCCAGGGTCGTAACTATGGCTACACCTTC.

This clonotype was recorded at least ten times. This chain joins TRBV4-1 and TRBJ2-3; 13 positions match TRBD2. This CDR3 has 19 residues. Trimming cost V 4 bases and J 5 bases; bases outside gene matches: 15. Germline assignment: CDR1 MGHRA and CDR2 YSYEKL. In DNA form, the CDR3 reads TGCGCCAGCAGCCTGGCCGGGGGTACTAGCGGGGGGGCCGGAGATACGCAGTATTTT. This encodes CASSLAGGTSGGAGDTQYF.

The table lists this clonotype with many counts. The chain joins TRBV12-3 or TRBV12-4 to TRBJ1-6, with D hard to call. This CDR3 has 12 residues. V lost 3 bases, J lost 9 bases, and 6 bases lay in between. This CDR3 reads CASSFFGSPLHF. In nucleotides, the CDR3 is TGTGCCAGCAGTTTTTTTGGTTCACCCCTCCACTTT.

This clonotype was found a few times. This chain uses TRBV10-1 with TRBJ2-1; D assignment may be TRBD1 or TRBD2 (5 bases each). CDR1 is WNHNN and CDR2 is SYGVQD in the germline V gene (reference sequence). Trimming removed 4 bases from V and 7 bases from J, with 14 bases in between. This CDR3 region has 14 residues. CDR3 coding DNA: TGCGCCAGCAGTGGGACCGGGACCGTGAATGAGCAGTTCTTC. Translation: CASSGTGTVNEQFF.

This clonotype was seen repeatedly, ten times or more. The chain combines TRBV7-9 with TRBJ1-2; D not certain. CDR1 and CDR2 from the germline V gene are SEHNR and FQNEAQ (reference sequence). There are 13 residues in the CDR3. V lost 10 bases to trimming and J lost 2 bases, with 14 bases between them. The CDR3 nucleotides are TGTGCCATCGACGTGGAAAACAACTATGGCTACACCTTC. Translated, it gives CAIDVENNYGYTF.

The chain is built from TRBV30 and TRBJ1-1, with D possibly TRBD1 on 5 matching bases. Germline assignment: CDR1 GTSNPN and CDR2 SVGIG (reference sequence). The CDR3 is 12 amino acids. Trimming removed 1 base at V and 4 bases at J, with 7 bases between. The CDR3 loop reads CAWSGGVTEAFF. CDR3 nucleotide sequence: TGTGCCTGGAGTGGGGGGGTCACTGAAGCTTTCTTT.

This clonotype was found many times. V gene TRBV29-1 combines with J gene TRBJ1-1; D not certain. Between the trimmed V and J ends, which lost 0 bases and 11 bases, there was a span of 16 bases. The CDR3 is 13 amino acids. Germline assignment: CDR1 SQVTM and CDR2 ANQGSEA. CDR3 sequence reads: CSVEDSASLWAFF. DNA for the CDR3: TGCAGCGTTGAAGATTCGGCCAGTTTATGGGCTTTCTTT.